This T cell receptor (beta chain) was recorded in a study of T cells in Graves' hyperthyroidism and ophthalmopathy. Findings and caveats of the study: The model predicted ophthalmopathy a median approximately 6.3 months before onset. The blood repertoire included most of the expanded thyroid clonotypes above 0.001.

A Clinical Activity Score of at least 3, a NOSPECS grade of at least 4 and a duration under 3 months were recorded in the ophthalmopathy patients. This clonotype was seen ten or more times. Its antigen is not identified. Germline V gene data show CDR1 as SEHNR and CDR2 as FQNEAQ (reference sequence). There are 13 residues in the CDR3. V dropped 4 bases and J dropped 3; count of bases not matched to a gene: 1. The investigators amplified TCR beta CDR3 regions from RNA transcripts. First-round RT-PCR targeting the TCR CDR3 was performed with the HTBI primer set. Each CDR3 protein gets one entry after TCRdb re-called the multiplex PCR reads with MiXCR. The sample holds 350,000 to 400,000 distinct CDR3 sequences, less than 20% seen once.

Sequenced sample: blood. The source is a man aged 18 to 35 with Graves' ophthalmopathy. The chain has TRBV7-9 and TRBJ2-7; 9 bases agree with TRBD1. CDR3 in DNA: TGTGCCAGCAGCTGGACAGGGGACTACGAGCAGTACTTC. It yields the protein CASSWTGDYEQYF.